This entry describes one T cell receptor (beta chain). The ends lost 3 bases at V and 3 bases at J; junction bases unmatched: 7. The CDR3 extends over 15 amino acids. Looked up from germline, CDR1 is SGDLS and CDR2 is YYNGEE. The sample originates from a study of shared clonotypes between healthy human individuals. Generated by immunoSEQ multiplex PCR, the TCRdb table keeps only in-frame clones and is missing some. The table records approximately 100,000 clones, roughly 69% of them present only once. The receptor was derived from a man aged 25 to 40 in good health. The chain links TRBV9 to TRBJ2-7; 9 positions match TRBD2. Sequencing used memory CD8+ T cells sorted from blood. Sample subset: CD45RO+ cells pooled with CCR7-negative TemRA cells. The CDR3 protein is CASSAGAGGGYEQYF. DNA for the CDR3: TGTGCCAGCAGCGCTGGGGCGGGAGGGGGCTACGAGCAGTACTTC.